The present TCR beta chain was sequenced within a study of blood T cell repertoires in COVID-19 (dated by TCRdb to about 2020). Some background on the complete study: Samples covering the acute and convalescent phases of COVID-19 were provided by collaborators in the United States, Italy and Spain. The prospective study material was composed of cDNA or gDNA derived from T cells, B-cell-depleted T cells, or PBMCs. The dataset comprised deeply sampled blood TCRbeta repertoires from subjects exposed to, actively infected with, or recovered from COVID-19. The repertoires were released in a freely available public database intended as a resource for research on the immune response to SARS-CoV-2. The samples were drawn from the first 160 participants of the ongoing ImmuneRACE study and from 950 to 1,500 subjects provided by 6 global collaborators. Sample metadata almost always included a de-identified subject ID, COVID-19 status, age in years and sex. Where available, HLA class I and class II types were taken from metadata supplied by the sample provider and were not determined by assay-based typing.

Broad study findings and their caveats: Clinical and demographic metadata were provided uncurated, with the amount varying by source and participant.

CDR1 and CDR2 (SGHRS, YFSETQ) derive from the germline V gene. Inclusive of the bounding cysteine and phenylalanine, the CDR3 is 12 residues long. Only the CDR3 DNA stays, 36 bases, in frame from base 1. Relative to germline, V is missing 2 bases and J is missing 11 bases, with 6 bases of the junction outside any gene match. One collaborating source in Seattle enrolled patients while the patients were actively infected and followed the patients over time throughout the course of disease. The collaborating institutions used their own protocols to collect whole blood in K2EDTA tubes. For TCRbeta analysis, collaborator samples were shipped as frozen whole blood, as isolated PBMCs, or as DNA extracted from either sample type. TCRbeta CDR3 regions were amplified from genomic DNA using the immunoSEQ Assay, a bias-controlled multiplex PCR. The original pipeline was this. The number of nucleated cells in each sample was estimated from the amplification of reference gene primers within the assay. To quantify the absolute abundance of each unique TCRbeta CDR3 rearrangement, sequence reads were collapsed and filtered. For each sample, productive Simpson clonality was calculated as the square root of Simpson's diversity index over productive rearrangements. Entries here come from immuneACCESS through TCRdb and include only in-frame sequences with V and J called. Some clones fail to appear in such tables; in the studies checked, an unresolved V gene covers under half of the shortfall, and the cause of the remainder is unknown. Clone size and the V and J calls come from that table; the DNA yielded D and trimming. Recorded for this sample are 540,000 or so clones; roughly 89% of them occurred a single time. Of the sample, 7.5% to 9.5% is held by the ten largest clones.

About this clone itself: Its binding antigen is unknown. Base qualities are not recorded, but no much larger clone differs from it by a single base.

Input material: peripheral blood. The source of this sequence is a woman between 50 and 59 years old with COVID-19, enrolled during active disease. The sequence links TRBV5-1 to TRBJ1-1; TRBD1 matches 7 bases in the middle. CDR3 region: CASSFDRAPAFF. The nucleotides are TGCGCCAGCAGCTTCGACAGGGCGCCGGCTTTCTTT.